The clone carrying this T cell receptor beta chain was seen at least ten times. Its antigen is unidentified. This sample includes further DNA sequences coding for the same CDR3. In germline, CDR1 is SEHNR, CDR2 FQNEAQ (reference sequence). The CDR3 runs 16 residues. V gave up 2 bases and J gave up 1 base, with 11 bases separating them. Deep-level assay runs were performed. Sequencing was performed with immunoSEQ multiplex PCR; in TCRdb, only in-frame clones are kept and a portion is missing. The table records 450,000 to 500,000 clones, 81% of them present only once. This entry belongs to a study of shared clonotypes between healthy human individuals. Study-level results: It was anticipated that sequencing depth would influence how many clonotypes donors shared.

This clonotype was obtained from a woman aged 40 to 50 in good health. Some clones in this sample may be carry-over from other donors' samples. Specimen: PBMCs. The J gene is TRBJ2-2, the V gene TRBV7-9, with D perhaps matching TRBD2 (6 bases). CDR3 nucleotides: TGTGCCAGCAGCTTATACGGACTACGGAACACCGGGGAGCTGTTTTTT. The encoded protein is CASSLYGLRNTGELFF.